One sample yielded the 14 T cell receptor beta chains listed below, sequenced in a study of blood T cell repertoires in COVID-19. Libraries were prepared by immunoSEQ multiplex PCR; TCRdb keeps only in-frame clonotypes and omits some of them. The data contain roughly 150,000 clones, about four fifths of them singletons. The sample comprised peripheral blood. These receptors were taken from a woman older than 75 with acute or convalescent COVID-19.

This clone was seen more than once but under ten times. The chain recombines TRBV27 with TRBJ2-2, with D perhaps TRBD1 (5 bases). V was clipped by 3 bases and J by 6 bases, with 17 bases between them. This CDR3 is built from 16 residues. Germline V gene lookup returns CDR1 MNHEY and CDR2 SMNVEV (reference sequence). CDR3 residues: CASSFRVGRVAGELFF. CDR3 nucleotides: TGTGCCAGCAGTTTTAGGGTTGGCAGGGTGGCCGGGGAGCTGTTTTTT.

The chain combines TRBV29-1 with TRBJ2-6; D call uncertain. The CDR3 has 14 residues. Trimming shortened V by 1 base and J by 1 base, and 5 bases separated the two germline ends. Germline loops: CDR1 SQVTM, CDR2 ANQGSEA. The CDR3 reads CSVEAGSGANVLTF. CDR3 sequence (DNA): TGCAGCGTTGAAGCAGGTTCTGGGGCCAACGTCCTGACTTTC.

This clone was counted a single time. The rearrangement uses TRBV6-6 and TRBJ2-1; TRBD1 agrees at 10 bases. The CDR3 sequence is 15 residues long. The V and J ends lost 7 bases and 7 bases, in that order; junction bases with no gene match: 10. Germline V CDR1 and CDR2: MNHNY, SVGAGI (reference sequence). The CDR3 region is CASIEARTGGNEQFF. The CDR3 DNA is TGTGCCAGCATCGAGGCCCGGACAGGGGGGAATGAGCAGTTCTTC.

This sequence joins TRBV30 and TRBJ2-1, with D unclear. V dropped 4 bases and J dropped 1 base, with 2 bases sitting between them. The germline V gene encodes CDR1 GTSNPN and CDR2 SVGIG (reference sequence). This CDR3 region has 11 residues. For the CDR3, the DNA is TGTGCCTGGACGTCCTACAATGAGCAGTTCTTC. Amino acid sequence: CAWTSYNEQFF.

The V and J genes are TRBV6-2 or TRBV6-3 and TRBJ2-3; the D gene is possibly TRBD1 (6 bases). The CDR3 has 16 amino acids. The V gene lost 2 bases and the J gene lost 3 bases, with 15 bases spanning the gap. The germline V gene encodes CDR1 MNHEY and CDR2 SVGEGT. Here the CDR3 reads CASSYPYWTETDTQYF. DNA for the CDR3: TGTGCCAGCAGTTACCCATATTGGACAGAGACAGATACGCAGTATTTT.

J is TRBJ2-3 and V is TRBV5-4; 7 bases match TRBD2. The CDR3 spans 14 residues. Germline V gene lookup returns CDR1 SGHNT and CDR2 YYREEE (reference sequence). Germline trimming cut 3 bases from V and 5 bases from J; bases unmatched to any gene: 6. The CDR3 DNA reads TGTGCCAGCAGCTCGGCGGGAGTGGAAGATACGCAGTATTTT. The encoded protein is CASSSAGVEDTQYF.

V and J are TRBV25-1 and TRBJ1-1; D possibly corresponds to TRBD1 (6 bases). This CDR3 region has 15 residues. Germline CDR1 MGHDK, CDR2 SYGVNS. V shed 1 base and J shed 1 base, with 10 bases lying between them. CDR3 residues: CASSEFGQTNTEAFF. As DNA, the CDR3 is TGTGCCAGCAGTGAATTCGGACAGACGAACACTGAAGCTTTCTTT.

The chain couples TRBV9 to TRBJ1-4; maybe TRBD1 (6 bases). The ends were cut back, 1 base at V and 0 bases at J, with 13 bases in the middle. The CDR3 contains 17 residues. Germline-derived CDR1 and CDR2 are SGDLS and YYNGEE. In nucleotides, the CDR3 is TGTGCCAGCAGCGTATACGACAGGCCGACAACTAATGAAAAACTGTTTTTT. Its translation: CASSVYDRPTTNEKLFF.

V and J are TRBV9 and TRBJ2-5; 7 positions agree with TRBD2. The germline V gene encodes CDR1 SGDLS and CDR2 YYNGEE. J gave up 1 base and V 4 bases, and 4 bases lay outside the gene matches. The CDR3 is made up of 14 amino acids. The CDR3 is CASSRLAVQETQYF. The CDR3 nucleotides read TGTGCCAGCAGCCGGCTAGCGGTCCAAGAGACCCAGTACTTC.

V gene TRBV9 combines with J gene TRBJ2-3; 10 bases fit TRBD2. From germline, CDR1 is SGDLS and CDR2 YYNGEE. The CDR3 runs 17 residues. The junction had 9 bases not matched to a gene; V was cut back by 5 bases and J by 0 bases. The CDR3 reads CASSQLAGGPSTDTQYF. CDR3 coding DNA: TGTGCCAGCAGTCAATTAGCGGGGGGCCCGAGCACAGATACGCAGTATTTT.

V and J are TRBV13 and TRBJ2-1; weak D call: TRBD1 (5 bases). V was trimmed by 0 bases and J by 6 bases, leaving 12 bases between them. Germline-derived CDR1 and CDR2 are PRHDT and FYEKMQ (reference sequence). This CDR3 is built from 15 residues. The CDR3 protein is CASSLGLGRANEQFF. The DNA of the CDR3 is TGTGCCAGCAGCTTAGGCCTTGGCAGGGCCAATGAGCAGTTCTTC.

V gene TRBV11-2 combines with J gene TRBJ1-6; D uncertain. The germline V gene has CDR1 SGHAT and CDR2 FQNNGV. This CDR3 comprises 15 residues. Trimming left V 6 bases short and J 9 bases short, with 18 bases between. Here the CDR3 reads CASRWSGFRSSPLHF. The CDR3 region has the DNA TGTGCCAGCAGATGGTCGGGGTTCCGGAGTTCACCCCTCCACTTT.

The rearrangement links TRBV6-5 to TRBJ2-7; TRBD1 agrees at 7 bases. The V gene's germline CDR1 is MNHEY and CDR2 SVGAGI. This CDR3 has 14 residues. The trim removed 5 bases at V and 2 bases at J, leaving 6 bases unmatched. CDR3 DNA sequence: TGTGCCAGCAGTCTCCGGACAGGAGCCTACGAGCAGTACTTC. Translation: CASSLRTGAYEQYF.

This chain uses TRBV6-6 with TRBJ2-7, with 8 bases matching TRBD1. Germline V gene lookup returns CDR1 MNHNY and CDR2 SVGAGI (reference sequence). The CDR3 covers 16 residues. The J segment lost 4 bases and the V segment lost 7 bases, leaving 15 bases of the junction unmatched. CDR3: CASTLHPAGGLYEQYF. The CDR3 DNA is TGTGCCAGCACCCTCCACCCGGCAGGGGGCTTGTACGAGCAGTACTTC.